This TCR beta chain was recovered during a study of blood T cells in healthy people across ages. Study observations and caveats: Unknown CMV status may confound age-related changes in expanded clones. Those diversity estimates obtained from one million T cells were thought to be underestimates.

Trimming took 0 bases from V and 2 from J, leaving 8 bases between them. The CDR3 length is 14 residues. Germline CDR1 SGHRS, CDR2 YFSETQ. A J-beta primer mix and a sample-barcoded 5' primer were used in a second PCR of about 7 to 12 cycles. In TCRdb, the 5' RACE reads were re-called with MiXCR into one record per CDR3 protein. The sample lists hundreds of thousands of distinct CDR3 sequences, 30% to 45% occurring once. This clonotype was picked up many times. Its target is not known. The clonotype comes from a man younger than 35 in good health. This chain links TRBV5-1 with TRBJ1-1; tentative D call: TRBD1 (5 bases). Sequenced material: blood. CDR3 sequence reads: CASSLGQTNTEAFF. Here the CDR3 DNA reads TGCGCCAGCAGCTTGGGACAGACCAACACTGAAGCTTTCTTT. Using reference TRBV5-1 and TRBJ1-1 for the parts outside the CDR3, the full variable domain is KAGVTQTPRYLIKTRGQQVTLSCSPISGHRSVSWYQQTPGQGLQFLFEYFSETQRNKGNFPGRFSGRQFSNSRSEMNVSTLELGDSALYLCASSLGQTNTEAFFGQGTRLTVV.